This TCR beta chain was documented in a study of shared clonotypes between healthy human individuals. Points from the study as a whole: Even with large depth, rarefaction showed that sorted-subset sequencing was incomplete. In having few donors, the study represented limited genetic and exposure-history diversity. Clonotypes shared by all four donors outscored non-shared clonotypes in generation probability.

Germline-derived CDR1 and CDR2 are KGHSH and LQKENI. V was shortened by 3 bases and J by 2 bases, with 20 bases between the two germline ends. The CDR3 is made up of 18 amino acids. Points on this clone: What it recognizes is unknown.

For each subset, genomic DNA was distributed in equal portions over several immunoSEQ plates. TCRdb keeps only in-frame clones here, not all; method: immunoSEQ multiplex PCR. Of 2 million to 2.5 million clones listed, 93% are singletons. The chain has TRBV18 and TRBJ2-1; weak D call: TRBD1 (5 bases). This TCR derives from a man between 18 and 35 years old in good health. Some clones in this sample may be carry-over from other donors' samples. The material sequenced was naive CD4+ T cells from PBMCs. The sample's subset: CD45RA+ positively selected. CDR3 region: CASSPRGGAGLPYNEQFF. CDR3 nucleotides: TGTGCCAGCTCACCTCGTGGTGGGGCAGGGCTCCCCTACAATGAGCAGTTCTTC.